The clone carrying this T cell receptor beta chain has a handful of counts. The record originates from a study of human T cells and chemical hapten exposure. Study as a whole: Per-sample variation in TCR yield stemmed mainly from small pooled library volume differences.

CDR3 length: 14 amino acids. From germline, CDR1 is LGHDT and CDR2 YNNKEL (reference sequence). V dropped 1 base and J dropped 9 bases, with 13 bases sitting between them. In the library, unique molecular identifiers were attached to individual cDNA molecules. TCRdb recomputed calls from the RACE reads with MiXCR, one row per CDR3 protein. Counted here are some 65,000 distinct CDR3 sequences, 5.5% to 7.5% occurring once; the ten biggest clones make up 3% to 4%. Documented time point: healthy volunteer bleed at 6 weeks. The authors extracted total RNA from unfractionated whole blood. The sample was whole blood. This chain uses TRBV3-1 with TRBJ2-1, with D possibly TRBD2 on 5 matching bases. This TCR was recovered from a female donor in good health. Some clones in this sample may be carry-over from other donors' samples. The CDR3 loop reads CASSQGLLEGEQFF. CDR3 bases: TGTGCCAGCAGCCAAGGGCTATTAGAGGGTGAGCAGTTCTTC.